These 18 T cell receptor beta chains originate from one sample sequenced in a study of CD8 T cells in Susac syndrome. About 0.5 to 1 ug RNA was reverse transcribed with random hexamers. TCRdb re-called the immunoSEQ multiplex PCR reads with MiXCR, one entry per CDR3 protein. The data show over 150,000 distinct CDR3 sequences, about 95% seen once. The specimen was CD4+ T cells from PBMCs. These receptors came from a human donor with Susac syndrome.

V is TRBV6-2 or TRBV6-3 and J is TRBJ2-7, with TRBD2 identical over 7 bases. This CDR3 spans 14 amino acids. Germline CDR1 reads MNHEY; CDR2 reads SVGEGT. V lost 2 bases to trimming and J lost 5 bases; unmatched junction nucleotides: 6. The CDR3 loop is CASSYARGSNEQYF. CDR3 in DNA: TGTGCCAGCAGTTACGCGCGCGGGAGCAACGAGCAGTACTTC.

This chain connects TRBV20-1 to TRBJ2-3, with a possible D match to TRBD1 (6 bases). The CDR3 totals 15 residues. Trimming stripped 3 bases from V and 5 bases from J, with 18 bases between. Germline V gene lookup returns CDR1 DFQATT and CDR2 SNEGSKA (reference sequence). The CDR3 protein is CSARIRGSGVDTQYF. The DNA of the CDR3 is TGCAGTGCTAGGATAAGGGGGTCCGGGGTAGATACGCAGTATTTT.

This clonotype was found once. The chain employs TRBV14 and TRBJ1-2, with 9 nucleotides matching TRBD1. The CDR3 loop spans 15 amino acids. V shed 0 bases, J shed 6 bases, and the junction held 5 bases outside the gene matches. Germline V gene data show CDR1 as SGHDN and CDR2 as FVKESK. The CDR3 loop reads CASSQDGTGRDGYTF. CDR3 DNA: TGTGCCAGCAGCCAAGACGGGACAGGGAGAGATGGCTACACCTTC.

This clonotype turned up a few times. The CDR3: CASSTVNTEAFF. The CDR3, as DNA: TGTGCCAGCTCGACAGTGAACACTGAAGCTTTCTTT. The chain recombines TRBV18 with TRBJ1-1; the D gene is possibly TRBD1 (5 bases). Trimming pared 6 bases from V and 0 bases from J, leaving 5 bases between. The length of the CDR3 is 12 residues. CDR1 is KGHSH and CDR2 is LQKENI in the germline V gene.

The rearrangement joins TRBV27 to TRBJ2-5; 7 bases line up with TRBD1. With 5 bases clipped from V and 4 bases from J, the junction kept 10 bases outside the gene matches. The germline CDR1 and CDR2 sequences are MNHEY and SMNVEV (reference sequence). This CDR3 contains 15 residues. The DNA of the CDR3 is TGTGCCAGCAGTCCCTTACAGGGGATAGTAGAGACCCAGTACTTC. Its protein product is CASSPLQGIVETQYF.

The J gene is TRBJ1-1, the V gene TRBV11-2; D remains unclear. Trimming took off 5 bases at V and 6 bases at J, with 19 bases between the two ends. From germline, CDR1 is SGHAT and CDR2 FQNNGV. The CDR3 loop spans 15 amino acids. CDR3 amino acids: CASSPPPRKYPEAFF. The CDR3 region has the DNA TGTGCCAGCAGCCCCCCTCCTAGGAAGTATCCTGAAGCTTTCTTT. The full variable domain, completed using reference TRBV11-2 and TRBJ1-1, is EAGVAQSPRYKIIEKRQSVAFWCNPISGHATLYWYQQILGQGPKLLIQFQNNGVVDDSQLPKDRFSAERLKGVDSTLKIQPAKLEDSAVYLCASSPPPRKYPEAFFGQGTRLTVV.

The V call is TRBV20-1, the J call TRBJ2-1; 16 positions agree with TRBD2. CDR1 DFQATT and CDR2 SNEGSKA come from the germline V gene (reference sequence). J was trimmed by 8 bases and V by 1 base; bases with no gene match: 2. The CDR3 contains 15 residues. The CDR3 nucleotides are TGCAGTGCTAGAGCGGGGACTAGCGGGAGGGATGAGCAGTTCTTC. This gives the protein CSARAGTSGRDEQFF.

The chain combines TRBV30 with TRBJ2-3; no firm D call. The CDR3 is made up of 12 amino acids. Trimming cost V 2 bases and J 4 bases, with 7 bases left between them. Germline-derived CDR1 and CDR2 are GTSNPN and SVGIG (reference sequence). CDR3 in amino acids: CAWSKDSDTQYF. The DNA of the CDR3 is TGTGCCTGGAGTAAGGATTCAGATACGCAGTATTTT.

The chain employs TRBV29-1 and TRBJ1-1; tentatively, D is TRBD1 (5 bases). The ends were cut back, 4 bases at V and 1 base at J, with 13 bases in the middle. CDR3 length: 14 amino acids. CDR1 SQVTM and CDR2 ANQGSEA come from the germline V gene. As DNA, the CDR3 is TGCAGCGTTGGGGGCACGAGGTCGAACACTGAAGCTTTCTTT. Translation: CSVGGTRSNTEAFF.

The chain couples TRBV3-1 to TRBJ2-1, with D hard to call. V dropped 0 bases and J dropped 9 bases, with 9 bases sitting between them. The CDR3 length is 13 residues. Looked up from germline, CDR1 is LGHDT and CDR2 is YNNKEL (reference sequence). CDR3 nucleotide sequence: TGTGCCAGCAGCCAAGATCTGCGGAGTGAGCAGTTCTTC. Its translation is CASSQDLRSEQFF.

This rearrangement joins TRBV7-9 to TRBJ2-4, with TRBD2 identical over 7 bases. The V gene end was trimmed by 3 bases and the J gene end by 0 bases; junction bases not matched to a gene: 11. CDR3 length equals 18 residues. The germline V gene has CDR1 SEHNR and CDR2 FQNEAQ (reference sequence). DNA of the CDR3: TGTGCCAGCAGCTTTTTAAGACTAGCTGGCCTAGCCAAAAACATTCAGTACTTC. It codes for CASSFLRLAGLAKNIQYF.

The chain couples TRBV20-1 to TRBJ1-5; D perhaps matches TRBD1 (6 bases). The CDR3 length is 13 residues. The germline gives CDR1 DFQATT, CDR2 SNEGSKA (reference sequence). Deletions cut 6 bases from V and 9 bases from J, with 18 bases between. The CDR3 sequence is CSAKTGASLPQHF. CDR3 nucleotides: TGCAGTGCGAAGACAGGAGCAAGTTTGCCCCAGCATTTT.

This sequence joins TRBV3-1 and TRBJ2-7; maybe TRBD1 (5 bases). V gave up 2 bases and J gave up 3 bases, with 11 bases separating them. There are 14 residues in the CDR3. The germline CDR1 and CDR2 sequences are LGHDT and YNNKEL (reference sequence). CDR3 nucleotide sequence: TGTGCCAGCAGCCAATCTACAGGAGTCTACGAGCAGTACTTC. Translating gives CASSQSTGVYEQYF.

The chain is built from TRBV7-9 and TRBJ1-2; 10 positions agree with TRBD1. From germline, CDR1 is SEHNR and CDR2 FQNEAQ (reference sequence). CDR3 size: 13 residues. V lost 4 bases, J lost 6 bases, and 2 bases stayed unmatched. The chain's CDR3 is CASSSGQGNGYTF. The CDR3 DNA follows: TGTGCCAGCAGCTCGGGACAGGGGAATGGCTACACCTTC. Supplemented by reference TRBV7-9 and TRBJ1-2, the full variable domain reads DTGVSQNPRHKITKRGQNVTFRCDPISEHNRLYWYRQTLGQGPEFLTYFQNEAQLEKSRLLSDRFSAERPKGSFSTLEIQRTEQGDSAMYLCASSSGQGNGYTFGSGTRLTVV.

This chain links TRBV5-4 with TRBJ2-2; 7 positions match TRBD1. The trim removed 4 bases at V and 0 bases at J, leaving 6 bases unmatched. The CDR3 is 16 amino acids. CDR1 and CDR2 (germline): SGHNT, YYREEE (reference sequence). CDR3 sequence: CASSPPGQTNTGELFF. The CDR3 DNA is TGTGCCAGCAGCCCGCCGGGACAGACGAACACCGGGGAGCTGTTTTTT.

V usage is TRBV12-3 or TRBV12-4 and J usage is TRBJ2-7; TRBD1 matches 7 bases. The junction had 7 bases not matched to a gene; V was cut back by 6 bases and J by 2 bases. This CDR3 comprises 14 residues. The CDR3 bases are TGTGCCAGCAGGCGAACCGGGACAGCCTACGAGCAGTACTTC. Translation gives CASRRTGTAYEQYF.

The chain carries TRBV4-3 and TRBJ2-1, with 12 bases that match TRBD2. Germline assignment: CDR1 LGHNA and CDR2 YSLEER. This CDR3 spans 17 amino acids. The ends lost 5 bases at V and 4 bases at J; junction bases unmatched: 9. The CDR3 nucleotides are TGCGCCAGCAGCTCCCGACTAGCGGGAGTCTCGTACAATGAGCAGTTCTTC. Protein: CASSSRLAGVSYNEQFF.

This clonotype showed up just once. The chain's CDR3 is CASTPGQWETQYF. The CDR3 nucleotides read TGTGCCAGCACACCTGGACAGTGGGAGACCCAGTACTTC. The chain couples TRBV12-3 or TRBV12-4 to TRBJ2-5; the D gene is possibly TRBD1 (6 bases). This CDR3 is 13 amino acids long. V was shortened by 7 bases and J by 5 bases, with 14 bases between the two germline ends.